The rows below give T cell receptor beta chains drawn from one sample of a study of chemoradiotherapy in HPV16-positive cancers. Using immunoSEQ multiplex PCR, the repertoire was profiled, and TCRdb retains in-frame clones only, with some absent. This sample has fewer than 15,000 clones, with about 90% found just once. The material sequenced was blood, taken from a patient who underwent chemoradiotherapy. The receptors stem from a human donor with HPV-associated anogenital cancer. Both conserved end residues are trimmed from each CDR3. D genes are given only for firm matches.

V,J,D,length,CDR3
TRBV15,TRBJ2-3,.,13,ATTPGETRTDTQY
TRBV5-1,TRBJ2-3,.,13,ASSPGVSSTDTQY
TRBV29-1,TRBJ1-6,.,11,SVGETANSPLH
TRBV5-1,TRBJ2-3,.,9,ASSLEDTQY
TRBV29-1,TRBJ2-1,.,10,SVDAPGAVQF
TRBV6-6,TRBJ1-2,.,11,ASRSNRVYGYT
TRBV7-9,TRBJ2-7,.,11,ASSLPSIYEQY
TRBV28,TRBJ1-4,TRBD1,14,ASSLLGTGRLEKLF
TRBV6-1,TRBJ2-3,.,11,ASSDRFEDTQY
TRBV7-8,TRBJ1-5,.,13,ASSITAISNQPQH
TRBV10-1,TRBJ2-1,.,13,ASSESGLNNNEQF
TRBV28,TRBJ1-2,.,16,ASSLGEQDLGALRGYT
TRBV14,TRBJ2-5,TRBD2,13,ASSLVSGRGETQY
TRBV5-1,TRBJ1-1,.,15,ASSLAGNRASNTEAF
TRBV5-1,TRBJ1-2,.,15,ASSLDTGPLLGYGYT
TRBV6-5,TRBJ1-3,.,13,ASSSGPYSGNTIY
TRBV4-1,TRBJ2-3,TRBD1,14,ASSQDVTGFLDTQY
TRBV9,TRBJ2-5,.,11,ASSGAAQETQY
TRBV28,TRBJ2-5,.,12,ASSQKRAQETQY
TRBV11-1,TRBJ2-5,.,12,ASSSGGLSGTQY
TRBV2,TRBJ2-1,TRBD2,13,ASRRWLAVGDEQF
TRBV7-3,TRBJ2-3,.,13,ASSPLGGLADTQY
TRBV10-3,TRBJ2-2,TRBD1,15,AISGRGTGAVTGELF
TRBV28,TRBJ1-1,.,18,ASSHTAGGKDALGYTEAF
TRBV11-1,TRBJ2-1,TRBD2,14,ASSLIGTSSGNEQF
TRBV5-4,TRBJ2-5,TRBD1,15,ASSLDFQGATSETQY
TRBV5-1,TRBJ2-7,.,13,ASSLEARKRYEQY
TRBV28,TRBJ1-6,.,12,ASSWDFDNSPLH
TRBV1,TRBJ1-2,.,14,ASSQPRQGPHYGYT
TRBV12-5,TRBJ2-1,TRBD1,14,ASGLGSGTGRNEQF
TRBV7-6,TRBJ1-4,.,13,ASSLGPGSGAGLF
TRBV7-8,TRBJ2-1,.,13,ASSLRGPTGNEQF
TRBV5-1,TRBJ2-7,TRBD1,12,ASSWAGGFNEQY
TRBV6-1,TRBJ1-2,TRBD1,13,ASSAEGQTNYGYT
TRBV29-1,TRBJ1-1,TRBD1,10,SVWTGSTEAF
TRBV6-1,TRBJ2-5,.,11,ASSVEPQETQY
TRBV5-1,TRBJ2-1,TRBD1,14,ASSKPPGQVRNEQF
TRBV5-1,TRBJ1-1,TRBD1,15,ASSLEGARRGGTEAF